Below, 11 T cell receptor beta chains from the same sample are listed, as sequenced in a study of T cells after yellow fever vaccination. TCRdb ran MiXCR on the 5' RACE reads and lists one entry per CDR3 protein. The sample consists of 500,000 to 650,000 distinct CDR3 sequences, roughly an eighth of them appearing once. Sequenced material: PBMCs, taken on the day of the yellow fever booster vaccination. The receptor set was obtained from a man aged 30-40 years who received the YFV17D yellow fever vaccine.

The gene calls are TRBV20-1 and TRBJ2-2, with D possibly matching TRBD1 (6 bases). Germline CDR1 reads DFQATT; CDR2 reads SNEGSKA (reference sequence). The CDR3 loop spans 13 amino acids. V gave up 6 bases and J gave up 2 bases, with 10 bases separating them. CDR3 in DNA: TGCAGTGCCAGGGGCGGAAACACCGGGGAGCTGTTTTTT. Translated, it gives CSARGGNTGELFF.

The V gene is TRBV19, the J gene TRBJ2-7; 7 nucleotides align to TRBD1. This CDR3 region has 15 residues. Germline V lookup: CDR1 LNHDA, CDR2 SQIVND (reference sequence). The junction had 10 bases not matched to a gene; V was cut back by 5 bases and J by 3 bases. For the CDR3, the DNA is TGTGCCAGTAGTTCCCCCCGGGACAGTTACTACGAGCAGTACTTC. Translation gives CASSSPRDSYYEQYF. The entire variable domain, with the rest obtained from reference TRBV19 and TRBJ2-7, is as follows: DGGITQSPKYLFRKEGQNVTLSCEQNLNHDAMYWYRQDPGQGLRLIYYSQIVNDFQKGDIAEGYSVSREKKESFPLTVTSAQKNPTAFYLCASSSPRDSYYEQYFGPGTRLTVT.

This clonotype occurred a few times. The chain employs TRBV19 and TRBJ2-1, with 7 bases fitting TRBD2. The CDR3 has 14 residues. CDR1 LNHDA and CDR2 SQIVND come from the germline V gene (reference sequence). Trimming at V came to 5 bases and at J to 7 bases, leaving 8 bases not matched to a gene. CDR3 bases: TGTGCCAGTAGTGCCTCGACTAGCTGGAATGAGCAGTTCTTC. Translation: CASSASTSWNEQFF.

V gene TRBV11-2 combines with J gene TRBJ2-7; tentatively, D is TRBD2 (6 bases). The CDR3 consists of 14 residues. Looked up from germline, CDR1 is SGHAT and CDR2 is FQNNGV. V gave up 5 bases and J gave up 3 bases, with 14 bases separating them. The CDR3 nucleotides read TGTGCCAGCAGCGTGGGACTCTACTACTACGAGCAGTACTTC. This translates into CASSVGLYYYEQYF.

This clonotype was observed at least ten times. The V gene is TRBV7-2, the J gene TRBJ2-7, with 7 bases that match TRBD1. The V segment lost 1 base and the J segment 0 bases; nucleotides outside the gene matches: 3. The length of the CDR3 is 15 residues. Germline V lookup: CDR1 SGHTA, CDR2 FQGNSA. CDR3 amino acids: CASSLVAGGSYEQYF. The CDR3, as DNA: TGTGCCAGCAGCTTAGTTGCAGGGGGCTCCTACGAGCAGTACTTC.

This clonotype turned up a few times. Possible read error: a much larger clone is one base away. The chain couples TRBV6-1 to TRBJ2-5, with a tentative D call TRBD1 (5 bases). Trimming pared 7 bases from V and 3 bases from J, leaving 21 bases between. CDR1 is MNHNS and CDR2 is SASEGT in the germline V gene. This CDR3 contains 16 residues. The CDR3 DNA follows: TGTGCCAGCACCTCCCCTAGGGGTACTAACAAAGAGACCCAGTACTTC. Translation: CASTSPRGTNKETQYF.

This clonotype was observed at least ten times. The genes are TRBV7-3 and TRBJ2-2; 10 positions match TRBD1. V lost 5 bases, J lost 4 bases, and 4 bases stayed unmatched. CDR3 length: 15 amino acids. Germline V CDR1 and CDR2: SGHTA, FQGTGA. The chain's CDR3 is CASSHDRGRTGELFF. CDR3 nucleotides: TGTGCCAGCAGCCATGACAGGGGGCGCACCGGGGAGCTGTTTTTT.

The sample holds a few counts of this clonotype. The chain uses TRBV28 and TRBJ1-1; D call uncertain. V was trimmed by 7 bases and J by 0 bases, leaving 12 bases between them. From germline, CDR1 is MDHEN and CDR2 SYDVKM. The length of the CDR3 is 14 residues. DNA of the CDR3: TGTGCCAGCATGGGAGGGCAGCTGAACACTGAAGCTTTCTTT. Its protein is CASMGGQLNTEAFF.

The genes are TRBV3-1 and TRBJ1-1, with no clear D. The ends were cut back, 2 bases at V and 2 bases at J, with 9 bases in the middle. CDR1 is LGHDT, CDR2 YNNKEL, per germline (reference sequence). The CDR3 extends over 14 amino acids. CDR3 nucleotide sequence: TGTGCCAGCAGCCAAAATCGACCAAACACTGAAGCTTTCTTT. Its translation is CASSQNRPNTEAFF.

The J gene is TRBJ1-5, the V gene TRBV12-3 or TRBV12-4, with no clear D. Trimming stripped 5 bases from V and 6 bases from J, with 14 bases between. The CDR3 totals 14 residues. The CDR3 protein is CASSHGLGSQPQHF. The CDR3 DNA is TGTGCCAGCAGTCACGGGCTCGGGAGTCAGCCCCAGCATTTT.

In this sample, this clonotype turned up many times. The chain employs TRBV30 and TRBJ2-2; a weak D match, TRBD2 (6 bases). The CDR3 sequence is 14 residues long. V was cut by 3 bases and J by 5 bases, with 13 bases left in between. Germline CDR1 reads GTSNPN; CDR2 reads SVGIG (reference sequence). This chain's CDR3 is CAWRVLASTGELFF. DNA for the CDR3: TGTGCCTGGAGAGTTCTAGCGTCGACCGGGGAGCTGTTTTTT.